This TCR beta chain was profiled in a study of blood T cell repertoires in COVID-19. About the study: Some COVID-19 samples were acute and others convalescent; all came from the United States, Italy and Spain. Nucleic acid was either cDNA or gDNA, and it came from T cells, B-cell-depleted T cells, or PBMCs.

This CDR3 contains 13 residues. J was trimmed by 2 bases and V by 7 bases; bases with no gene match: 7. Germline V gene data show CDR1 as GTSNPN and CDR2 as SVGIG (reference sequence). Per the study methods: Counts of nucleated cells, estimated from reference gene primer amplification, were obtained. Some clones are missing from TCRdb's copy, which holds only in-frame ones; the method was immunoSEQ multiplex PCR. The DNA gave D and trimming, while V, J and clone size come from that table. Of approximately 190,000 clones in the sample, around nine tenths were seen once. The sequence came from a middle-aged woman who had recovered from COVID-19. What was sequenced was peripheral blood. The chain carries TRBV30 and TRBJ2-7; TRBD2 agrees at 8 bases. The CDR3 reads CAYTGTRAYEQYF. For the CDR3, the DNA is TGTGCCTACACCGGGACTAGGGCCTACGAGCAGTACTTC.